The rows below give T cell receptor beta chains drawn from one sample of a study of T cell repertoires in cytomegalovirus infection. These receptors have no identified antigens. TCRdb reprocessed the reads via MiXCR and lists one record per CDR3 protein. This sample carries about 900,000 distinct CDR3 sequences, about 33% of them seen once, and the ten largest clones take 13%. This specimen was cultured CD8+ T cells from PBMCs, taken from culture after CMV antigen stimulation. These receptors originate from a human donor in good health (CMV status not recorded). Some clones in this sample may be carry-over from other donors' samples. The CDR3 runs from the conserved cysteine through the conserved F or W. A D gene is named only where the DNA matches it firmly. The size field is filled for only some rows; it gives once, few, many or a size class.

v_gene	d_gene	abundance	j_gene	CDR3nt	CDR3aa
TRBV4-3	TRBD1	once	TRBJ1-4	TGCGCCAGCAGCCCGTCGGGACAGGGGGCTAGAGATGAAAAACTGTTTTTT	CASSPSGQGARDEKLFF
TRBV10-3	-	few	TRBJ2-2	TGTGCCGGAGGGCGAGGGGCGAACACCGGGGAGCTGTTTTTT	CAGGRGANTGELFF
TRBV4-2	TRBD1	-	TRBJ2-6	TGTGCCAGCAGCCAAGAGGGACAGGATTTTTCTGGGGCCAACGTCCTGACTTTC	CASSQEGQDFSGANVLTF
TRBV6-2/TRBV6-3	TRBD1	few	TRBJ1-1	TGTGCCTCCAGGGGGGGGCACAACACTGAAGCTTTCTTT	CASRGGHNTEAFF
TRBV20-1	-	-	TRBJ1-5	TGCAGTGCTAGAGACCATGTGACAGTTAGCAATCAGCCCCAGCATTTT	CSARDHVTVSNQPQHF
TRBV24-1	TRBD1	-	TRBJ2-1	TGTGCCACCAGTGAGACAGGGAGTCCCTACAATGAGCAGTTCTTC	CATSETGSPYNEQFF
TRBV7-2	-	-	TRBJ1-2	TGTGTCAGCGAGGGGGGCTTTTTCTATGGCTACACCTTC	CVSEGGFFYGYTF
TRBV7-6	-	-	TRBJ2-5	TGTGCCAGCAGCCAAAAGCCGCCGGGACACCAAGAGACCCAGTACTTC	CASSQKPPGHQETQYF
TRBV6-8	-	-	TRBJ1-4	TGTGCCAGCAGTTACTCAGGGGTCAATGAAAAACCGTTTTTT	CASSYSGVNEKPFF
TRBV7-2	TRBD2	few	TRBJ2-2	TGTGCCAGCAGCCTTCGACTAGCGGGGGACTCCGGGGAGCTGTTTTTT	CASSLRLAGDSGELFF
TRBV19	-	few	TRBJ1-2	TGTGCCAGTAGCCCCGCGCCTCCGGACTATGGCTACACCTTC	CASSPAPPDYGYTF
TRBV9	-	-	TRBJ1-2	TGTGCCAGCACCAGTCTGGGTTATGGCTACACCTTC	CASTSLGYGYTF
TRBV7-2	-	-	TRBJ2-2	TGTGCCAGCAGCTTAGGGGGGCATTACACCGGGGAGCTGTTTTTT	CASSLGGHYTGELFF
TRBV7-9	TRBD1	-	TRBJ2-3	TGTGCCAGCAGCTCGATGGACAGGCCCCGCACAGATACGCAGTATTTT	CASSSMDRPRTDTQYF
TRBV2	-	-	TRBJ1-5	TGTGCCAGCAGTAAACAGGGAAGTGCTTCCAATCAGCCCCAGCATTTT	CASSKQGSASNQPQHF
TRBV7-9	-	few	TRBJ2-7	TGTGCCAGCAGCACAAGGGACCGTTTGCAGTACTTC	CASSTRDRLQYF
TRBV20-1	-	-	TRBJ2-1	TGCAGTGCTATCTCGGTGGATGGACCCTACAATGAGCAGTTCTTC	CSAISVDGPYNEQFF
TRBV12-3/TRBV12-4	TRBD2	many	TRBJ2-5	TGTGCCAGCAGCCCCAGCGGGGGTGAGACCCAGTACTTC	CASSPSGGETQYF
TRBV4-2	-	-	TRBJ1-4	TGTGTCAGCAGCCGGTCTTCGGTGGAGCGTGACGAAAAACTGTTTTTT	CVSSRSSVERDEKLFF
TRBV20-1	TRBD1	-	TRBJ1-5	TGCAGTGCTAGAGATATAGGGACAGGGGGCCAGCCCCAGCATTTT	CSARDIGTGGQPQHF
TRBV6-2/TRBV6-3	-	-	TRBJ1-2	TGTGCCAGCGGGGACGGACTCTATGGTGACTACACCTTC	CASGDGLYGDYTF
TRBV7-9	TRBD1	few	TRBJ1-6	TGTGCCAGCGCCGGCATAGTGACAGGGGGCGTTTCACCCCTCCACTTT	CASAGIVTGGVSPLHF
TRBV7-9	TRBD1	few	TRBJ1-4	TGTGCCAGCAGCGACAGGGACCCAACTAATGAAAAACTGTTTTTT	CASSDRDPTNEKLFF
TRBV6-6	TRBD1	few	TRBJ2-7	TGTGCCAGCAGTAAGGGAACCTCAACGGACAGGCTAACCTACGAGCAGTACTTC	CASSKGTSTDRLTYEQYF
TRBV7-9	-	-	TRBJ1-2	TGTGCCAGCAGCTTTTCGGGGGAAAACCCTTTCGGGGGCTACACCTTC	CASSFSGENPFGGYTF
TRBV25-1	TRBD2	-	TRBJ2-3	TGTGCCACCCCCCGGGGGGTCGGTACAGATACGCAGTATTTT	CATPRGVGTDTQYF
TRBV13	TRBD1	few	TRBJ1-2	TGTGCCAGCAGCTTTTCCGGGACAGCCGTCTATGGCTACACCTTC	CASSFSGTAVYGYTF
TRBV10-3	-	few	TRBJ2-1	TGTGCCATCAGTGACCTCAGGGATGAGCAGTTCTTC	CAISDLRDEQFF
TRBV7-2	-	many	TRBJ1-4	TGTGCCAGCAGCTTTCGCAGAACTAATGAAAAACTGTTTTTT	CASSFRRTNEKLFF
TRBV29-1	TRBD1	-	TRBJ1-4	TGCAGCGGACGGACAGGTTCTGATGAAAAACTGTTTTTT	CSGRTGSDEKLFF
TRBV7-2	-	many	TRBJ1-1	TGTGCCAGCAGCTTAGTGTGGGGAATAGGCACTGAAGCTTTCTTT	CASSLVWGIGTEAFF
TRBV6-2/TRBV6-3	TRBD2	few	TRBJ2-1	TGTGCCAGCAGTTCCCAACTAGCGGGGGGGCAATTCTCCTACAATGAGCAGTTCTTC	CASSSQLAGGQFSYNEQFF
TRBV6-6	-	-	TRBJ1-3	TGTGCCAGCATCATAAGGGGATCTGGAAACACCATATATTTT	CASIIRGSGNTIYF
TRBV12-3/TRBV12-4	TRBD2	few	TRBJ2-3	TGTGCCAGCAGTCACACACCCTGGACTAGCGGGGGCTCATCCACAGATACGCAGTATTTT	CASSHTPWTSGGSSTDTQYF
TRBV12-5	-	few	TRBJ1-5	TGTGCTAGTGGTTTTAATAGCAATCAGCCCCAGCATTTT	CASGFNSNQPQHF
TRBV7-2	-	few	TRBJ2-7	TGTGCCAGCAGCTTAGTGGCCGGAACCTACGAGCAGTACTTC	CASSLVAGTYEQYF
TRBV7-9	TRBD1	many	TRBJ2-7	TGTGCCAGCAGCGAACAGGGGGAGCAGTACTTC	CASSEQGEQYF
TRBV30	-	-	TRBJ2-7	TGTGCCGGTTGGGGCCCGGGACAATTAGACTACGAGCAGTACTTC	CAGWGPGQLDYEQYF
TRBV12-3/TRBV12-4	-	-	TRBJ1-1	TGTGCCAGCAGTTTAGAGGACGGCCTTGAAGCTTTCTTT	CASSLEDGLEAFF
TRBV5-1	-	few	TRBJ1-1	TGCGCCAGCAGGGTGAATCTAAGAGCTGAAGCTTTCTTT	CASRVNLRAEAFF
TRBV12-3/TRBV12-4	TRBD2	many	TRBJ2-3	TGTGCCAGCAGCCAAAATATGGCTAGCGGGGGAGATACGCAGTATTTT	CASSQNMASGGDTQYF
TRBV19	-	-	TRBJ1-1	TGTGCCAGTAGTCTGACAACCATGAACACTGAAGCTTTCTTT	CASSLTTMNTEAFF
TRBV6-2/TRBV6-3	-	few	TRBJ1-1	TGTGCCAGCAGTTACAGGGCCGGGAGATATGAAGCTTTCTTT	CASSYRAGRYEAFF
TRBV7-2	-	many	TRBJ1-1	TGTGCCAGCAGCTATAAGGGGATGAACACTGAAGCTTTCTTT	CASSYKGMNTEAFF
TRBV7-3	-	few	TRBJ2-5	TGTGCCAGCAGCTCCCCCGGGTTATTAGAGCAAGAGACCCAGTACTTC	CASSSPGLLEQETQYF
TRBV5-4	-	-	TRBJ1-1	TGTGCCAGCAGCTTGGATTCAGAGAACACTGAAGCTTTCTTT	CASSLDSENTEAFF
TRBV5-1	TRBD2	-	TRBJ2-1	TGCGCCAGCAGGAGGGAGGGAGGGAATGAGCAGTTCTTC	CASRREGGNEQFF
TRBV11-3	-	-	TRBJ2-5	TGTGCCAGCAGCTCGAGACAGGAAGAGACCCAGTACTTC	CASSSRQEETQYF
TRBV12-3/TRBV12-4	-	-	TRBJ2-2	TGTGCCAGCAGCCTGACAGTACTCGGGGAGCTGTTTTTT	CASSLTVLGELFF
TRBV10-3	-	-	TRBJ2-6	TGTGCCATCAGTGAGTGGGCGTCGAGGGAGAGCTCTGGGGCCAACGTCCTGACTTTC	CAISEWASRESSGANVLTF
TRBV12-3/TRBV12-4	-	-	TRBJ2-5	TGTGCCAGCACCCCTCCAGGGCTATACCAAGAGACCCAGTACTTC	CASTPPGLYQETQYF
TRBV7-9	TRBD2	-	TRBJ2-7	TGTGCCAGCTTTGGACTAGCCCCCTACGAGCAGTACTTC	CASFGLAPYEQYF
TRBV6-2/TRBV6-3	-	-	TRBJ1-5	TGTGCCACCCAGTCGGAGGAGGGTTCCTTAGGGGACCATGCGGATCAGCCCCAGCATTTT	CATQSEEGSLGDHADQPQHF
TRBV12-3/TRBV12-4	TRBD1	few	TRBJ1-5	TGTGCCAGCACCAATTCCGACAGGGCGTCCCAGCCCCAGCATTTT	CASTNSDRASQPQHF
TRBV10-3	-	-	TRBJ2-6	TGTGCCATCAGTCAGGGCTCTGGGGCCAACGTCCTGACTTTC	CAISQGSGANVLTF
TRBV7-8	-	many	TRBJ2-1	TGTGCCAGTACCTTCGGGAGTTCCTACAATGAGCAGTTCTTC	CASTFGSSYNEQFF
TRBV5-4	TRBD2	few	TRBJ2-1	TGTGCCAGCAGCTTCGGCGGGGGTTCACACAATGAGCAGTTCTTC	CASSFGGGSHNEQFF